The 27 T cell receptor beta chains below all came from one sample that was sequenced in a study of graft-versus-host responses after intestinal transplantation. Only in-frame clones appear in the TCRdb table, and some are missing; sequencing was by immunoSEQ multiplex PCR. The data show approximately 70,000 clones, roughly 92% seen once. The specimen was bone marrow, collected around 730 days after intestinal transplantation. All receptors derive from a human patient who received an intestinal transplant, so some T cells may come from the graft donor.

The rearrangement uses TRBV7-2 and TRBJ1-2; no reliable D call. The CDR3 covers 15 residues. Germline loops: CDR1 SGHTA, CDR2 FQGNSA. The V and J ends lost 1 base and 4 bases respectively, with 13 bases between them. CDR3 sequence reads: CASSLGPRQSYGYTF. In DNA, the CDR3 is TGTGCCAGCAGCTTAGGCCCTCGCCAATCCTATGGCTACACCTTC.

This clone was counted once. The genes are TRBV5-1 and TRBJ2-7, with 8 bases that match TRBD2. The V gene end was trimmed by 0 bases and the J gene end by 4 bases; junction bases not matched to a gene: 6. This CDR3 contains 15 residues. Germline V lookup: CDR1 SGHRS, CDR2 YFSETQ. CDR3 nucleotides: TGCGCCAGCAGCTTGGATATCGGGAGGGTTTACGAGCAGTACTTC. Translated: CASSLDIGRVYEQYF.

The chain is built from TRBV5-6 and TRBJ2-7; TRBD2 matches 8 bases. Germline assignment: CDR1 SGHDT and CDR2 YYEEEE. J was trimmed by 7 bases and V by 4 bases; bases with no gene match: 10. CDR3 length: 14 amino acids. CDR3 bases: TGTGCCAGCAGCATAGCGGGATCCGAGCTAGAGCAGTACTTC. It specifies CASSIAGSELEQYF.

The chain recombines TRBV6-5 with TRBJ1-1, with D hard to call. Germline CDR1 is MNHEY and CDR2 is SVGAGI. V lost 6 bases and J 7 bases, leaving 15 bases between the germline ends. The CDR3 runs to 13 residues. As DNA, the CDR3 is TGTGCCAGCAGAGATAGACGGGGATTTGAAGCTTTCTTT. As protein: CASRDRRGFEAFF.

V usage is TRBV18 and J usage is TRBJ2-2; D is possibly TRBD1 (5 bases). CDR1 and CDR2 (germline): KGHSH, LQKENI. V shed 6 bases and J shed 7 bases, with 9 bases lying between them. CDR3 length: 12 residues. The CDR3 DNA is TGTGCCAGCTCCCCCCAGGGCGGGGAGCTGTTTTTT. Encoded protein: CASSPQGGELFF.

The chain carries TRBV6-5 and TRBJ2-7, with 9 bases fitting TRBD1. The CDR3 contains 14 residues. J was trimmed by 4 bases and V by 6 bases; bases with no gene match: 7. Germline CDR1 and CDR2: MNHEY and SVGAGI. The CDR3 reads CASSPGTGMYEQYF. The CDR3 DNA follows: TGTGCCAGCAGCCCCGGGACAGGGATGTACGAGCAGTACTTC.

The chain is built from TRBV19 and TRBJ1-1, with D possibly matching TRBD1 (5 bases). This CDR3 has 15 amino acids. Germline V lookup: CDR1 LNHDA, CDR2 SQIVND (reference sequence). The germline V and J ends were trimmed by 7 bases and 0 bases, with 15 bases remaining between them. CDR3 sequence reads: CASTPSRGMNTEAFF. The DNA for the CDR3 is TGTGCCAGTACACCCTCTCGGGGGATGAACACTGAAGCTTTCTTT.

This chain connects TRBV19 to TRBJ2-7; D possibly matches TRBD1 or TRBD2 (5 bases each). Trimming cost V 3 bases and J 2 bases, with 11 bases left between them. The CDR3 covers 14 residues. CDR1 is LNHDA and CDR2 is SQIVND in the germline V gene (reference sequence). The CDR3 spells CASSITGTTYEQYF. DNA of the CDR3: TGTGCCAGTAGTATCACCGGGACCACCTACGAGCAGTACTTC.

DNA for the CDR3: TGTGCCAGCAGTGAAATAGCGGACGTCTCCTACGAGCAGTACTTC. Protein sequence: CASSEIADVSYEQYF. The J gene is TRBJ2-7, the V gene TRBV2; D is possibly TRBD2 (6 bases). The V end was cut by 2 bases, the J end by 0 bases, with 11 bases between. In germline, CDR1 is SNHLY, CDR2 FYNNEI. The CDR3 extends over 15 amino acids.

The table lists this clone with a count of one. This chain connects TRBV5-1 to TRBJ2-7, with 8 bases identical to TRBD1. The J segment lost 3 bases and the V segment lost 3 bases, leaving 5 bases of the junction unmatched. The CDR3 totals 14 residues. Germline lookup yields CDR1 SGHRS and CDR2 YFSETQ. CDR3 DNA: TGCGCCAGCAGCTATCCGGGACAGGACTACGAGCAGTACTTC. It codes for CASSYPGQDYEQYF. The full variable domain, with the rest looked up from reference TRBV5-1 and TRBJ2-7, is KAGVTQTPRYLIKTRGQQVTLSCSPISGHRSVSWYQQTPGQGLQFLFEYFSETQRNKGNFPGRFSGRQFSNSRSEMNVSTLELGDSALYLCASSYPGQDYEQYFGPGTRLTVT.

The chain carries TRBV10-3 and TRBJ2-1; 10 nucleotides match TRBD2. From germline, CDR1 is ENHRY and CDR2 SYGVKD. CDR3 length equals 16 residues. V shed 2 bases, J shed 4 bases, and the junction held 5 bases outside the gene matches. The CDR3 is CAISEPTSGTYNEQFF. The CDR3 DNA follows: TGTGCCATCAGTGAGCCCACTAGCGGGACATACAATGAGCAGTTCTTC.

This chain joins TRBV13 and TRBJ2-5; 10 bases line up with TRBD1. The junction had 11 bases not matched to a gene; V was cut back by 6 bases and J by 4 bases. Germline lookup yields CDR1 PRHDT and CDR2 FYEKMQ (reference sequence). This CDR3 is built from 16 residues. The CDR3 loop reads CASSHSGTGDLETQYF. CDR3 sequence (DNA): TGTGCCAGCAGTCACTCCGGGACAGGGGATTTAGAGACCCAGTACTTC.

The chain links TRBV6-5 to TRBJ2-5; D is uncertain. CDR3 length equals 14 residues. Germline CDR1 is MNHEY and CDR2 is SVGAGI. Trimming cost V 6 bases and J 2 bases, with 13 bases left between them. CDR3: CASSYPQRQETQYF. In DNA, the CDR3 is TGTGCCAGCAGCTACCCCCAAAGACAAGAGACCCAGTACTTC.

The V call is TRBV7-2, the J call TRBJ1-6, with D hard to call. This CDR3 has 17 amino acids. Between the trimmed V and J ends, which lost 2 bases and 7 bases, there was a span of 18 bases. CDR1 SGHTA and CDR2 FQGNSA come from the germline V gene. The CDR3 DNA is TGTGCCAGCAGCTTACAATATGGGCTAGAAGCAAATTCACCCCTCCACTTT. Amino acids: CASSLQYGLEANSPLHF.

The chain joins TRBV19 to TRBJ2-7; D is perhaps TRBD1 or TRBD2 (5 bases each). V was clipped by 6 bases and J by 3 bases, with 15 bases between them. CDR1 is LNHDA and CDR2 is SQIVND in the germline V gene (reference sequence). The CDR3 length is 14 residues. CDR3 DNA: TGTGCCAGTAGGGGGGTCCAGGGCCACTACGAGCAGTACTTC. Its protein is CASRGVQGHYEQYF.

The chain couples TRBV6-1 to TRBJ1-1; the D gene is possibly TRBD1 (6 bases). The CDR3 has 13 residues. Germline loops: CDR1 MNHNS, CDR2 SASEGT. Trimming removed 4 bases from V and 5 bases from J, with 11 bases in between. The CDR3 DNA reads TGTGCCAGCAGTGTACAGGGTCTGACTGAAGCTTTCTTT. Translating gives CASSVQGLTEAFF.

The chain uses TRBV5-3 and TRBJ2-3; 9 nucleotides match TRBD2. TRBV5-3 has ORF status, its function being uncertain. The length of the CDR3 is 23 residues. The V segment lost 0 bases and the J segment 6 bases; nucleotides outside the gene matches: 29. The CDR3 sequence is CARSLVKFYLLEDIAGVVDTQYF. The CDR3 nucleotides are TGTGCCAGAAGCTTGGTGAAGTTTTATTTGTTAGAGGATATAGCGGGGGTTGTGGATACGCAGTATTTT.

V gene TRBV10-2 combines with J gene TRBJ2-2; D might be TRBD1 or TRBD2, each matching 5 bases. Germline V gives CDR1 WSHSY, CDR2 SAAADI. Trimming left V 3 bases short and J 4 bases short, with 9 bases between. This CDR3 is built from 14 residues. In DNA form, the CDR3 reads TGCGCCAGCAGTGATTGGGACGGCACCGGGGAGCTGTTTTTT. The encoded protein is CASSDWDGTGELFF.

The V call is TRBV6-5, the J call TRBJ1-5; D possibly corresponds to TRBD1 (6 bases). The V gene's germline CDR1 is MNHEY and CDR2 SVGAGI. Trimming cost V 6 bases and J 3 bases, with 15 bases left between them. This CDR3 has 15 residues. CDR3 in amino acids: CASSLEGGPNQPQHF. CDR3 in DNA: TGTGCCAGCAGCTTAGAAGGGGGACCCAATCAGCCCCAGCATTTT.

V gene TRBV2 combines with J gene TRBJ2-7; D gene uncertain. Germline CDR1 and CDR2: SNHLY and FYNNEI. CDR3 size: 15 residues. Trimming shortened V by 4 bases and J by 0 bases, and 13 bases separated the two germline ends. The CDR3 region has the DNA TGTGCCAGCAGTGCCCCCTCCGAAAGCTCCTACGAGCAGTACTTC. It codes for CASSAPSESSYEQYF.

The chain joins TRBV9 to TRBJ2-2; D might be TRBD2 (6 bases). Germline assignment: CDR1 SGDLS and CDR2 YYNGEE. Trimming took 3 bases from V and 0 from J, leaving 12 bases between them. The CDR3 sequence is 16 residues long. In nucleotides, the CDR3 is TGTGCCAGCAGCGGCTCCGGGACTTCGAACACCGGGGAGCTGTTTTTT. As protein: CASSGSGTSNTGELFF.

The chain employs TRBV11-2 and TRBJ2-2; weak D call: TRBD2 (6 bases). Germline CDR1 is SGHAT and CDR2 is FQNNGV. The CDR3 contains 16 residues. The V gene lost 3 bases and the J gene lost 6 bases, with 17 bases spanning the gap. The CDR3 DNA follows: TGTGCCAGCAGCTTTAACCCCCCGGGGGACGCCGGGGAGCTGTTTTTT. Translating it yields CASSFNPPGDAGELFF.

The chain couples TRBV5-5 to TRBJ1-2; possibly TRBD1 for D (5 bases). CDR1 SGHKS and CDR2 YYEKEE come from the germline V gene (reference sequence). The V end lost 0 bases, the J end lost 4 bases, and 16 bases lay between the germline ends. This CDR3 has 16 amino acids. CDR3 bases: TGTGCCAGCAGCTTGGGCAATAGGGGCATAGCCTATGGCTACACCTTC. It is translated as CASSLGNRGIAYGYTF. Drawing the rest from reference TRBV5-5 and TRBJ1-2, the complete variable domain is DAGVTQSPTHLIKTRGQQVTLRCSPISGHKSVSWYQQVLGQGPQFIFQYYEKEERGRGNFPDRFSARQFPNYSSELNVNALLLGDSALYLCASSLGNRGIAYGYTFGSGTRLTVV.

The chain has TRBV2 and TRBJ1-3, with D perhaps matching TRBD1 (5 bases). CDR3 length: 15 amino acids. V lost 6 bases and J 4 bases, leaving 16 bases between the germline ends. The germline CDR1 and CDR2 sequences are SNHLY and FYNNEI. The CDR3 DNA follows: TGTGCCAGCAGCCGCGACAGTCTTAGAGGAAACACCATATATTTT. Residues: CASSRDSLRGNTIYF.

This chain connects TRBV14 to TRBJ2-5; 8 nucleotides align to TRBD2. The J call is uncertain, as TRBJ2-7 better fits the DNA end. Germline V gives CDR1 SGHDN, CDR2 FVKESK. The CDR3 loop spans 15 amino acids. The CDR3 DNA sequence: TGTGCCAGCAGCCACCAGCGGGGGACCTTGTACGAGCAGTACTTC. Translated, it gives CASSHQRGTLYEQYF.

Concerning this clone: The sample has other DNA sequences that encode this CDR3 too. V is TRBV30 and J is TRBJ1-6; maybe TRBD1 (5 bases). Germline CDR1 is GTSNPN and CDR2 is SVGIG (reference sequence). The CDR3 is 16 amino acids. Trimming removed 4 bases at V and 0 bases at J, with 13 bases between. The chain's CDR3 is CAWMGPPCSYNSPLHF. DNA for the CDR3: TGTGCCTGGATGGGGCCACCGTGCTCCTATAATTCACCCCTCCACTTT.

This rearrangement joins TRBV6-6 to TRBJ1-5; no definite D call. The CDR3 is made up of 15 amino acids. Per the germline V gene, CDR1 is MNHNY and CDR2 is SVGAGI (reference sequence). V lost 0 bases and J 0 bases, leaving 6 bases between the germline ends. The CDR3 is CASSYSRYSNQPQHF. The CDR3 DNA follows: TGTGCCAGCAGTTACTCTAGATATAGCAATCAGCCCCAGCATTTT.